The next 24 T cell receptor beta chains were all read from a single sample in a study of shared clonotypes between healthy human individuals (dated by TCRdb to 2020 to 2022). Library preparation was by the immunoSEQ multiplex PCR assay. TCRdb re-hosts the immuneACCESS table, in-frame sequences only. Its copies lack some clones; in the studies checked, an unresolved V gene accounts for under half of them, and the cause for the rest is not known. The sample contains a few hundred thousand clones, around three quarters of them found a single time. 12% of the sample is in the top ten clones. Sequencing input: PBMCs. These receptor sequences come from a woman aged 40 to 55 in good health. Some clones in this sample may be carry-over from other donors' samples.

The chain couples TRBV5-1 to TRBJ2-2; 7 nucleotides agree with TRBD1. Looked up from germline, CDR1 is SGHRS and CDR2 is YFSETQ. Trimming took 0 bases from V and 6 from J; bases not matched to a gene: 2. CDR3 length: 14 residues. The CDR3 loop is CASSLDTGAGELFF. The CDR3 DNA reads TGCGCCAGCAGCTTGGACACAGGGGCCGGGGAGCTGTTTTTT.

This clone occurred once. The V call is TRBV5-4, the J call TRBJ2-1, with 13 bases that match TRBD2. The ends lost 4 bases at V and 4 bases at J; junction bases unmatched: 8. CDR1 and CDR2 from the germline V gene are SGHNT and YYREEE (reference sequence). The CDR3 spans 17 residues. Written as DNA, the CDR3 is TGTGCCAGCAGCCTACTAGCGGGAGGGGGCAAATACAATGAGCAGTTCTTC. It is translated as CASSLLAGGGKYNEQFF.

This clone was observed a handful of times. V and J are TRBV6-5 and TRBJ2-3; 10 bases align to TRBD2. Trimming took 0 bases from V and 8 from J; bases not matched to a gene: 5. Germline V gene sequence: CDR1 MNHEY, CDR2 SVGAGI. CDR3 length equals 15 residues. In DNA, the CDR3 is TGTGCCAGCAGTTACTCCAGCGGGAGGGCCGGTACGCAGTATTTT. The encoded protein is CASSYSSGRAGTQYF.

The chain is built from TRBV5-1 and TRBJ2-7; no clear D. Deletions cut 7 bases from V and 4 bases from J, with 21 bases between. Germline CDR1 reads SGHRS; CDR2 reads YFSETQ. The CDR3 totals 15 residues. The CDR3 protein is CASQPIVGAGYEQYF. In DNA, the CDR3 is TGCGCCAGCCAACCCATAGTTGGAGCAGGATACGAGCAGTACTTC.

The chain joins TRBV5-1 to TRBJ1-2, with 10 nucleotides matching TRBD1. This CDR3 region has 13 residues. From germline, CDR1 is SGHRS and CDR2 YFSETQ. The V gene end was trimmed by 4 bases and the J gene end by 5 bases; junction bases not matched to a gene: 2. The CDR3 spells CASSEDRGYGYTF. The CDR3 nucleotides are TGCGCCAGCAGCGAGGACAGGGGGTATGGCTACACCTTC. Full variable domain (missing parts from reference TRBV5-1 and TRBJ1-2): KAGVTQTPRYLIKTRGQQVTLSCSPISGHRSVSWYQQTPGQGLQFLFEYFSETQRNKGNFPGRFSGRQFSNSRSEMNVSTLELGDSALYLCASSEDRGYGYTFGSGTRLTVV.

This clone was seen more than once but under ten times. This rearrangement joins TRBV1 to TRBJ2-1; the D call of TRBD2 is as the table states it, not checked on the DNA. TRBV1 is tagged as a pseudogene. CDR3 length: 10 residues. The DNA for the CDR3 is TGCACCACCCAGCGGGTTGAGCAGTTCTTC. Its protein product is CTTQRVEQFF.

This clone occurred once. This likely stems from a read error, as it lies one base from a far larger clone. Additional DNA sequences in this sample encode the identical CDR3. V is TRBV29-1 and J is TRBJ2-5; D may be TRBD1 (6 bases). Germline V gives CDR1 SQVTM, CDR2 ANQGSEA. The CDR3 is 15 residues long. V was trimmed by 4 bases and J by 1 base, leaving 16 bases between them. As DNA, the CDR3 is TGCAGCGTTGGAGGGCTGACAGGCGCCCAAGAGACCCAGTACTTC. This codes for CSVGGLTGAQETQYF.

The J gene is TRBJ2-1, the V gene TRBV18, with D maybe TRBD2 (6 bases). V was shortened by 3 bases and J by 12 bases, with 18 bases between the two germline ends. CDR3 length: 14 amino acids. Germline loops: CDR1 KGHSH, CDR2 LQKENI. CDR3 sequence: CASSPSGRESWQFF. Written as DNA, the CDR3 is TGTGCCAGCTCACCTTCAGGGCGGGAATCATGGCAGTTCTTC.

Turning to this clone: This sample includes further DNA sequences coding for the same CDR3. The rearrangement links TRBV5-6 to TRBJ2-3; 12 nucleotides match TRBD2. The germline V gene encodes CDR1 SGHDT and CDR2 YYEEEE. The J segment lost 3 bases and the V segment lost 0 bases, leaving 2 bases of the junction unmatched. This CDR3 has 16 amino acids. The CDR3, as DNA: TGTGCCAGCAGCTTGGCCACTAGCGGGAGGACAGATACGCAGTATTTT. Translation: CASSLATSGRTDTQYF.

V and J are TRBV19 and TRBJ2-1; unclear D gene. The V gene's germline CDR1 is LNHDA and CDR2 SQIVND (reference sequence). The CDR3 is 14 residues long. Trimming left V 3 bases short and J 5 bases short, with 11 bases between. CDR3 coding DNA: TGTGCCAGTAGTATTCTTCGTGGGGACAATGAGCAGTTCTTC. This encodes CASSILRGDNEQFF. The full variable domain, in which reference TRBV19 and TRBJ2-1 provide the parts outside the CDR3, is DGGITQSPKYLFRKEGQNVTLSCEQNLNHDAMYWYRQDPGQGLRLIYYSQIVNDFQKGDIAEGYSVSREKKESFPLTVTSAQKNPTAFYLCASSILRGDNEQFFGPGTRLTVL.

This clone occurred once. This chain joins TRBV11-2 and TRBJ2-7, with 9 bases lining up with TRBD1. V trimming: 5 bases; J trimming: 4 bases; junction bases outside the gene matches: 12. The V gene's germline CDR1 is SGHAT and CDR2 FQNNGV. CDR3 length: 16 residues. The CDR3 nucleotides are TGTGCCAGCAGCCCCGTCCTGGGACAGGGTTCTTACGAGCAGTACTTC. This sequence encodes CASSPVLGQGSYEQYF.

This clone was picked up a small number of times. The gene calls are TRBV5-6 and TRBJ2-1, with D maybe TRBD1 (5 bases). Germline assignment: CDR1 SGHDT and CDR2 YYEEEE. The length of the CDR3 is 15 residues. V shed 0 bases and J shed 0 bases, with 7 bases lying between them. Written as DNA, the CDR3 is TGTGCCAGCAGCTTGGGGGGCAGCTCCTACAATGAGCAGTTCTTC. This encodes CASSLGGSSYNEQFF. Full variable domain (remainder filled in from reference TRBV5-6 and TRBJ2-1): DAGVTQSPTHLIKTRGQQVTLRCSPKSGHDTVSWYQQALGQGPQFIFQYYEEEERQRGNFPDRFSGHQFPNYSSELNVNALLLGDSALYLCASSLGGSSYNEQFFGPGTRLTVL.

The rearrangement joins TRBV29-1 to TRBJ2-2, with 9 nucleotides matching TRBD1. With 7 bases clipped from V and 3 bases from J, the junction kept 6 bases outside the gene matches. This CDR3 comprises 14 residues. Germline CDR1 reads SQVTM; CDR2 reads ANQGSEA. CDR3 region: CSAGTGLYTGELFF. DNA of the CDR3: TGCAGCGCCGGGACAGGGCTGTACACCGGGGAGCTGTTTTTT.

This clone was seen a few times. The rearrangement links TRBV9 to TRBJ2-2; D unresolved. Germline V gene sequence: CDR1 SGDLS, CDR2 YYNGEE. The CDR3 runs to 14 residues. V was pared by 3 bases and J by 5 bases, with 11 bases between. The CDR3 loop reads CASSELKATGELFF. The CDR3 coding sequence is TGTGCCAGCAGCGAGCTGAAAGCGACCGGGGAGCTGTTTTTT.

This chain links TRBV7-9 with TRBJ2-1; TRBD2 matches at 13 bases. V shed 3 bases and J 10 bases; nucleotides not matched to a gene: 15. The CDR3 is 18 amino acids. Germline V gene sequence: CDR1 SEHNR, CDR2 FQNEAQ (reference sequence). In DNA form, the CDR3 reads TGTGCCAGCAGCTTTCAGTACCGAGGACTAGCGGGAGACCGGGAGCAGTTCTTC. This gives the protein CASSFQYRGLAGDREQFF.

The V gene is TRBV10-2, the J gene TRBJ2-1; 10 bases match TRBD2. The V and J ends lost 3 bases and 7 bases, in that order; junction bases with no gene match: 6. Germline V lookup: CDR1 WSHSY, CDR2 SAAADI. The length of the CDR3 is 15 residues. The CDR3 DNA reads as TGCGCCAGCAGTGATTCTAGCGGGAGTCTTAATGAGCAGTTCTTC. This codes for CASSDSSGSLNEQFF.

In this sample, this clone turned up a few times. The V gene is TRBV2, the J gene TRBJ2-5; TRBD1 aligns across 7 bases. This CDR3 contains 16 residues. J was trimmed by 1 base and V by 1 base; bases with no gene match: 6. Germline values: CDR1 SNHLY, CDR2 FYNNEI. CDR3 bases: TGTGCCAGCAGTGAAGGGACAGGTTTTTTCCAAGAGACCCAGTACTTC. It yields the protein CASSEGTGFFQETQYF.

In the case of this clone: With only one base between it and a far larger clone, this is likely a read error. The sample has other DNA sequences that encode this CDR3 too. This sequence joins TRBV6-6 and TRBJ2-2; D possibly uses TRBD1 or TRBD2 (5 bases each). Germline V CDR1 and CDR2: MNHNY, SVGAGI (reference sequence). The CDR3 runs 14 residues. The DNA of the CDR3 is TGTGCCAGCAGGTCAGGGACGGACACCGGAGAGCTGTTTTTT. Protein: CASRSGTDTGELFF.

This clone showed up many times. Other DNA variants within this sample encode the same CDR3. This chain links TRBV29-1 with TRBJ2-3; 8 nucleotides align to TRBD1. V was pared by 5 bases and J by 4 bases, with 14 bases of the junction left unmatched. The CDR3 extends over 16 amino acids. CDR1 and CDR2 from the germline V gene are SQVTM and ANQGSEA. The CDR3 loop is CSVPAPGGLFSDTQYF. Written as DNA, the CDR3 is TGCAGCGTTCCCGCCCCAGGGGGCCTGTTTTCAGATACGCAGTATTTT.

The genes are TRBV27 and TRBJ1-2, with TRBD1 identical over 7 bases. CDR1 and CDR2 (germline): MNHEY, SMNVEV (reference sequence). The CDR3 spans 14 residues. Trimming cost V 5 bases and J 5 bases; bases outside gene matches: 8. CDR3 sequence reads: CASSRSLGQYGYTF. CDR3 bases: TGTGCCAGCAGTCGTTCCCTGGGACAGTATGGCTACACCTTC.

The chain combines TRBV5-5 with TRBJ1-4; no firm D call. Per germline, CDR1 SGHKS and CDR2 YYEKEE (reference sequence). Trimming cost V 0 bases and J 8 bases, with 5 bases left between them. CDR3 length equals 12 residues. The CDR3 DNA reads TGTGCCAGCAGCTTGGGCTTCGAAAAACTGTTTTTT. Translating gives CASSLGFEKLFF.

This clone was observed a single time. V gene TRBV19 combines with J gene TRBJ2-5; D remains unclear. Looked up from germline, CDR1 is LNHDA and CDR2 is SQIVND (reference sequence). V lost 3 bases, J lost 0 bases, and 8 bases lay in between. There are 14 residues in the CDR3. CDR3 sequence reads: CASSIRQNQETQYF. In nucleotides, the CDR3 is TGTGCCAGTAGTATCAGGCAGAACCAAGAGACCCAGTACTTC.

The CDR3 loop is CASSRGSRHSYEQYF. The CDR3 bases are TGTGCCAGCAGCCGCGGGAGTCGGCACTCCTACGAGCAGTACTTC. V usage is TRBV4-2 and J usage is TRBJ2-7, with 7 bases lining up with TRBD2. The germline CDR1 and CDR2 sequences are LGHNA and YNFKEQ. The CDR3 consists of 15 residues. Trimming at V came to 4 bases and at J to 0 bases, leaving 6 bases not matched to a gene.

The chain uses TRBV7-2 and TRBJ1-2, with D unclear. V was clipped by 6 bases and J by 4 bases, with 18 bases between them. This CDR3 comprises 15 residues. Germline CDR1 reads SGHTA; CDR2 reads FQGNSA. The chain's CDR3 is CASSLNRVGRYGYTF. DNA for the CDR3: TGTGCCAGCAGTCTTAACCGGGTCGGACGCTATGGCTACACCTTC.